This TCR beta chain was sequenced for a study of T cell responses to AZD1222 COVID-19 vaccine. Study-wide background: Second-dose groups at about 4 or about 12 weeks were pooled.

Sequencing used immunoSEQ multiplex PCR; TCRdb keeps in-frame clones, though not all of them. The table records about 130,000 clones, over 90% of them present only once. Regarding the study as a whole: The repertoires were collected only after the peak T cell response. Spike-specific TCR breadth and depth grew following two AZD1222 doses. Females made up more of the donors, who were largely white British, and clonal diversity may have come out too low.

The trim removed 5 bases at V and 4 bases at J, leaving 10 bases unmatched. The CDR3 runs 15 residues. Germline V gene sequence: CDR1 LNHNV, CDR2 YYDKDF (reference sequence). Comment on this clone: Antigen unknown.

Source: peripheral blood, taken on day 0 of AZD1222 vaccination. V and J are TRBV15 and TRBJ1-2; 7 bases match TRBD1. The clonotype comes from an adult in good health. The CDR3 region is CATSARGGMGYGYTF. The DNA for the CDR3 is TGTGCCACCAGCGCCAGGGGGGGGATGGGCTATGGCTACACCTTC.